This T cell receptor (beta chain) was retrieved from a study of cytomegalovirus exposure and HLA in healthy donors. Study-wide findings and caveats: The study put 160 or so TCR beta chains on its list as cytomegalovirus-associated.

The donors were members of the validation cohort comprising about 130 subjects, separate from the approximately 700-subject first cohort. This CDR3 has 14 amino acids. Germline V lookup: CDR1 MNHEY, CDR2 SMNVEV (reference sequence). With 4 bases removed from V and 5 bases from J, the gap between germline ends came to 12 bases. This table comes from immunoSEQ multiplex PCR, and its TCRdb copy is limited to in-frame clones, with some not included. The table shows some 110,000 clones, with less than 90% occurring only once. With regard to this clone: What it binds is unknown.

Sequencing was performed on PBMCs. The sequence derives from a man younger than 35 in good health and CMV-seropositive. The genes are TRBV27 and TRBJ1-5; a weak D match, TRBD1 (5 bases). As DNA, the CDR3 is TGTGCCAGCAGTTCGGCAGGGCGTTATCAGCCCCAGCATTTT. The encoded protein is CASSSAGRYQPQHF.